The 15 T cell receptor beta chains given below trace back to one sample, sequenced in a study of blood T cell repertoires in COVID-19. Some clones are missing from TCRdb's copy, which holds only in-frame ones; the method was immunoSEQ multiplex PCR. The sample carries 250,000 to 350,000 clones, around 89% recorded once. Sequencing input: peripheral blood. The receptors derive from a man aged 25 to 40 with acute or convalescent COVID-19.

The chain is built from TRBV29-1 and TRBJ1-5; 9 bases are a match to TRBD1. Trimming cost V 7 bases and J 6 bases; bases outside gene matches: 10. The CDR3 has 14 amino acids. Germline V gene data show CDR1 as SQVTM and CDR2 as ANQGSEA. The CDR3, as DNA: TGCAGCGCTGCGTGGGGGACAGGGAGTCAGCCCCAGCATTTT. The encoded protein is CSAAWGTGSQPQHF.

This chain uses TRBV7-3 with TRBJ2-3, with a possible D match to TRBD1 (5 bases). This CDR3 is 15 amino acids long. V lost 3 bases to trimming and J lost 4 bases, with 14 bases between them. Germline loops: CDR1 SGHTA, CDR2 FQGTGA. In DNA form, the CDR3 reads TGTGCCAGCAGCTTTCTGGGGCGCTTGTCAGATACGCAGTATTTT. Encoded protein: CASSFLGRLSDTQYF.

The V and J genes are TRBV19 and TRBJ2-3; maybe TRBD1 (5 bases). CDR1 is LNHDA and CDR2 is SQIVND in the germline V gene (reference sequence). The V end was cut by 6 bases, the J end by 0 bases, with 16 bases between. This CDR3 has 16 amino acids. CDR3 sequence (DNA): TGTGCCAGTAGCCTTATAGGGGTTTCTAGCACAGATACGCAGTATTTT. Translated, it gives CASSLIGVSSTDTQYF.

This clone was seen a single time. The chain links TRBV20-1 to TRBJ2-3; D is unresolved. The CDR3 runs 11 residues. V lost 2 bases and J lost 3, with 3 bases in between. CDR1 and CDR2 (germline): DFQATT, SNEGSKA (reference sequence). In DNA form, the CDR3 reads TGCAGTGCTAGACCGACAGATACGCAGTATTTT. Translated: CSARPTDTQYF.

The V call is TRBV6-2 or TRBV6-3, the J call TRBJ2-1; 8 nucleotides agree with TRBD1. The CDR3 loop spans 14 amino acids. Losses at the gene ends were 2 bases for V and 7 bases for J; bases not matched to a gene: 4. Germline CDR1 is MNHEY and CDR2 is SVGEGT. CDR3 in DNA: TGTGCCAGCAGTTACGAGTACAGGGGGAATGAGCAGTTCTTC. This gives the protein CASSYEYRGNEQFF.

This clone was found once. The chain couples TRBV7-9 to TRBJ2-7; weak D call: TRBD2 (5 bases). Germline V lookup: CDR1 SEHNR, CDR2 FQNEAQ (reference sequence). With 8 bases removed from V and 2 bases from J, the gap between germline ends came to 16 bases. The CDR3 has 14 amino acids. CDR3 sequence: CASAMTDLPYEQYF. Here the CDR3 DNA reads TGTGCCAGCGCTATGACGGACTTACCCTACGAGCAGTACTTC.

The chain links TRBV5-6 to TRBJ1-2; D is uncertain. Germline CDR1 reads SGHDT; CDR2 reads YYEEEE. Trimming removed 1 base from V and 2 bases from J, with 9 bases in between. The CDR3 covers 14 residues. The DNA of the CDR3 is TGTGCCAGCAGCTTGTGGAGTGGGAACTATGGCTACACCTTC. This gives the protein CASSLWSGNYGYTF.

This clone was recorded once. The CDR3 DNA reads as TGTGCCAGCAGCACGGGACAGGGAATCAGTCAGCCCCAGCATTTT. This sequence encodes CASSTGQGISQPQHF. The J gene is TRBJ1-5, the V gene TRBV6-5, with TRBD1 identical over 9 bases. Germline lookup yields CDR1 MNHEY and CDR2 SVGAGI. CDR3 size: 15 residues. V was pared by 6 bases and J by 6 bases, with 9 bases of the junction left unmatched.

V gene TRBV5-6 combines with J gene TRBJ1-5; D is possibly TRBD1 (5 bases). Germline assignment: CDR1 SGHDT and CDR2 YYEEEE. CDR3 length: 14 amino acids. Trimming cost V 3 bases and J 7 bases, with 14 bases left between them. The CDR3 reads CASSSGGLGQPQHF. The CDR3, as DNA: TGTGCCAGCAGCTCCGGGGGTTTGGGGCAGCCCCAGCATTTT.

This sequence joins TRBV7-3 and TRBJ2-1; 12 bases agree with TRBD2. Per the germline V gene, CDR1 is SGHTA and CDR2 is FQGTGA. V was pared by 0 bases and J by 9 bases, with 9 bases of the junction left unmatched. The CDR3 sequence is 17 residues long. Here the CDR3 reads CASSLTTLAGGIGEQFF. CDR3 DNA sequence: TGTGCCAGCAGCTTAACGACCCTAGCGGGAGGGATAGGTGAGCAGTTCTTC. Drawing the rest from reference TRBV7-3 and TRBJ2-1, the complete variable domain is GAGVSQTPSNKVTEKGKYVELRCDPISGHTALYWYRQSLGQGPEFLIYFQGTGAADDSGLPNDRFFAVRPEGSVSTLKIQRTERGDSAVYLCASSLTTLAGGIGEQFFGPGTRLTVL.

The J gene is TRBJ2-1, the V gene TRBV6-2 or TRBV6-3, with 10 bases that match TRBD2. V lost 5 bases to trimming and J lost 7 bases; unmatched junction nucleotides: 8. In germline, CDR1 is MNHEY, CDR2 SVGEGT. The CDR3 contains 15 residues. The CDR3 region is CASSDPGLALNEQFF. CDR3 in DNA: TGTGCCAGCAGTGATCCGGGACTAGCGCTAAATGAGCAGTTCTTC.

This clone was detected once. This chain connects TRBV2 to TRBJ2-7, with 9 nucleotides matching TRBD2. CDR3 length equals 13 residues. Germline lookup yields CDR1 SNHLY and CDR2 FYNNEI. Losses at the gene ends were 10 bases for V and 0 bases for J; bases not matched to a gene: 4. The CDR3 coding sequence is TGTGCCACCTCGACTAGCGGCTCCTACGAGCAGTACTTC. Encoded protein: CATSTSGSYEQYF.

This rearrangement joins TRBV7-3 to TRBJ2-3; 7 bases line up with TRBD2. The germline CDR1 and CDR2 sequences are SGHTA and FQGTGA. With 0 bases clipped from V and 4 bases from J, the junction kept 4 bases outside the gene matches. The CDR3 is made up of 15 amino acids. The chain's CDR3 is CASSLTGGVSDTQYF. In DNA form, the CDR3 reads TGTGCCAGCAGCTTAACGGGAGGGGTTTCAGATACGCAGTATTTT.

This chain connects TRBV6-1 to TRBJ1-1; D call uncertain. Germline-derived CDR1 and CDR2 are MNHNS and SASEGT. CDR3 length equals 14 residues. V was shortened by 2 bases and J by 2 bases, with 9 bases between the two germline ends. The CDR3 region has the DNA TGTGCCAGCAGTGAATTCCTAGGAAACACTGAAGCTTTCTTT. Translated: CASSEFLGNTEAFF.

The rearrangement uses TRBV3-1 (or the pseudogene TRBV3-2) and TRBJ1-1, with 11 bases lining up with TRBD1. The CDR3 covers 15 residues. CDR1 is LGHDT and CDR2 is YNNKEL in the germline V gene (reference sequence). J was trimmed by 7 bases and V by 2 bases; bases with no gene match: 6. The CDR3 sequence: CASSQSRDRGSEAFF. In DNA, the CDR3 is TGTGCCAGCAGCCAATCCCGGGACAGGGGGAGTGAAGCTTTCTTT.